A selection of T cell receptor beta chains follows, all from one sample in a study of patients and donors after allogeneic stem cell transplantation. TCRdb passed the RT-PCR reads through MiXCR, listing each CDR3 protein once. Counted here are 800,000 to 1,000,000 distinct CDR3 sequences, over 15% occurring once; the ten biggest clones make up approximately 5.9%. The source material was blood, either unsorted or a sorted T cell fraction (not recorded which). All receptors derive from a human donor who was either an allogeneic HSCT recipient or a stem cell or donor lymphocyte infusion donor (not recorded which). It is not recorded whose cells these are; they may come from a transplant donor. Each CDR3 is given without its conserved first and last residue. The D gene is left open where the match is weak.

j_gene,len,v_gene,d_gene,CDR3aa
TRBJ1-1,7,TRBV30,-,AIDGGAF
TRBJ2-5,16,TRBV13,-,ASSLLDGRRPGQETQY
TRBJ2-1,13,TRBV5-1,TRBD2,ASSLAQAGVSEQF
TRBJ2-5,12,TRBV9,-,ASSVVPGRETQY
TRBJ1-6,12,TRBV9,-,ASSGAGRNSPLH
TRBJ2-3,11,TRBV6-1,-,ASSEFSTPSQY
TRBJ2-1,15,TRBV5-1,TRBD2,ASSRHTSGGAKNEQF
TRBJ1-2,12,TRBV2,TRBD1,ASSGEDRAHGYT
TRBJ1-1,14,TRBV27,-,ASSSNSLRIYTEAF
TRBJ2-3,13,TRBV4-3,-,ASSQAGGSADTQY
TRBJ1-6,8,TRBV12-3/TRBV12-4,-,ASSLVPLH
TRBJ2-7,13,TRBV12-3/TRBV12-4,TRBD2,ASRRGGRESAEQY
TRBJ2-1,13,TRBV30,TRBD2,AWSVRGLGGGEQF
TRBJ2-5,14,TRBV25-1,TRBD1,ASSEYWTGHQETQY
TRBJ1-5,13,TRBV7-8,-,ASSLVGEWNQPQH
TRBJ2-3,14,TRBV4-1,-,ASSQDERASTDTQY
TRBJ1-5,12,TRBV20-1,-,SARRGVGNQPQH
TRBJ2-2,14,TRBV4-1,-,ASSQRAKGVPGELF